This TCR beta chain comes out of a study of beta chain features in type 1 diabetes. The sequenced template was cDNA made from the entire isolated RNA. The data were produced by immunoSEQ multiplex PCR, yet TCRdb's version contains in-frame clones alone and is incomplete. The top ten clones hold more than 0.9% of a sample with around 290,000 clones, roughly 8% of them seen once. Study results and limitations: Insertions at VDJ junctions were less frequent in type 1 diabetes patients. These patients also deleted more nucleotides at the same junctions. Researchers report that Type 1 diabetes patients had moderately but significantly shorter TCRB CDR3s across all four CD4+ subsets.

The V gene lost 0 bases and the J gene lost 1 base, with 18 bases spanning the gap. The CDR3 totals 18 residues. Germline loops: CDR1 SGHNT, CDR2 YYREEE (reference sequence). Comment on this clone: Antigen specificity is unknown.

The receptor was derived from a woman aged 18 to 35 in good health. The sequenced material came from central memory CD4+ T cells from blood. V gene TRBV5-4 combines with J gene TRBJ2-3; D not certain. The CDR3 loop is CASSLGSASRVRTDTQYF. CDR3 in DNA: TGTGCCAGCAGCTTGGGAAGTGCGAGTCGGGTTCGCACAGATACGCAGTATTTT.